Listed below are T cell receptor beta chains from one sample, sequenced in a study of OX40 agonist ivuxolimab in advanced cancers. TCRdb keeps only in-frame clones here, not all; method: immunoSEQ multiplex PCR. The data hold 40,000 to 45,000 clones, with about nine tenths observed a single time. Sequences were derived from CD4+ or CD8+ T cells sorted from blood, sampled in a trial of the OX40 agonist ivuxolimab. All receptors come from an adult with an advanced solid tumor such as melanoma, head and neck, liver or kidney cancer. CDR3s include the opening cysteine and the closing phenylalanine or tryptophan. D genes are given only for firm matches. Where a row states a size, it is once, few, many or the class of an expanded clone; other rows omit it.

clone_size | j_call | v_call | d_call | cdr3_length | cdr3_aa | cdr3_nt
- | TRBJ2-7 | TRBV7-8 | - | 14 | CASSLSAGYHEQYF | TGTGCCAGCAGCTTATCTGCAGGGTACCACGAGCAGTACTTC
- | TRBJ2-5 | TRBV4-1 | - | 15 | CASSQNQGAWETQYF | TGCGCCAGCAGCCAAAACCAAGGGGCCTGGGAGACCCAGTACTTC
once | TRBJ2-7 | TRBV4-1 | - | 16 | CASSQEGSGGSYEQYF | TGCGCCAGCAGCCAAGAGGGTAGCGGAGGATCCTACGAGCAGTACTTC
- | TRBJ2-2 | TRBV10-1 | - | 11 | CASSESGELFF | TGCGCCAGCAGTGAGTCCGGGGAGCTGTTTTTT
- | TRBJ2-2 | TRBV27 | - | 18 | CASSSRAGQALPTGELFF | TGTGCCAGCAGTTCACGGGCGGGGCAGGCCCTCCCCACCGGGGAGCTGTTTTTT
- | TRBJ2-1 | TRBV28 | - | 14 | CASSFADSYNEQFF | TGTGCCAGCAGTTTCGCGGACTCCTACAATGAGCAGTTCTTC
- | TRBJ2-2 | TRBV7-3 | - | 14 | CASSSTGSTGELFF | TGTGCCAGCAGCTCAACAGGGTCCACCGGGGAGCTGTTTTTT
- | TRBJ2-2 | TRBV5-6 | - | 16 | CASSLWLAENTGELFF | TGTGCCAGCAGCTTGTGGCTTGCGGAGAACACCGGGGAGCTGTTTTTT
- | TRBJ2-3 | TRBV28 | - | 15 | CASSPRGATGRTQYF | TGTGCCAGCAGTCCCAGAGGGGCGACAGGGAGGACGCAGTATTTT
- | TRBJ2-7 | TRBV25-1 | - | 15 | CASNEGGRGFHEQYF | TGTGCCAGCAACGAGGGGGGTAGGGGATTCCACGAGCAGTACTTC
- | TRBJ2-3 | TRBV4-1 | - | 15 | CASTVSQASTDTQYF | TGCGCCAGCACGGTGAGTCAAGCTAGCACAGATACGCAGTATTTT
- | TRBJ2-6 | TRBV7-2 | TRBD2 | 17 | CASSPGLAGAGANVLTF | TGTGCCAGCAGCCCGGGACTAGCGGGAGCTGGGGCCAACGTCCTGACTTTC
- | TRBJ2-2 | TRBV6-5 | TRBD1 | 16 | CASSYGQGAGTGELFF | TGTGCCAGCAGTTACGGGCAGGGGGCTGGGACCGGGGAGCTGTTTTTT
- | TRBJ2-3 | TRBV4-1 | TRBD2 | 18 | CASSQEPSGSSYTDTQYF | TGCGCCAGCAGCCAAGAGCCTAGCGGGAGTTCTTACACAGATACGCAGTATTTT
medium-sized | TRBJ2-7 | TRBV9 | - | 13 | CASSVDVGYEQYF | TGTGCCAGCAGCGTAGATGTCGGCTACGAGCAGTACTTC
- | TRBJ2-3 | TRBV11-1 | - | 15 | CASSLDLASTDTQYF | TGTGCCAGCAGCTTAGATCTAGCGAGCACAGATACGCAGTATTTT
- | TRBJ2-7 | TRBV11-2 | TRBD1 | 15 | CASSLGQGGSYEQYF | TGTGCCAGCAGCTTGGGACAGGGGGGCTCCTACGAGCAGTACTTC
- | TRBJ2-1 | TRBV5-6 | - | 14 | CASSLEVPYNEQFF | TGTGCCAGCAGCTTGGAGGTCCCTTACAATGAGCAGTTCTTC
- | TRBJ2-7 | TRBV2 | - | 14 | CASREPRFLYEQYF | TGTGCCAGCAGGGAGCCCCGCTTCCTCTACGAGCAGTACTTC
- | TRBJ2-1 | TRBV7-9 | TRBD1 | 16 | CASSFKPGQASNEQFF | TGTGCCAGCAGCTTCAAACCGGGACAGGCGTCCAATGAGCAGTTCTTC
- | TRBJ1-2 | TRBV18 | TRBD1 | 14 | CASSHPGQGYGYTF | TGTGCCAGCTCACATCCGGGACAGGGGTATGGCTACACCTTC
once | TRBJ2-1 | TRBV27 | TRBD1 | 14 | CASSLRDRGNEQFF | TGTGCCAGCAGTTTAAGGGACAGGGGCAATGAGCAGTTCTTC
- | TRBJ2-7 | TRBV28 | - | 14 | CASSFWTERNEQYF | TGTGCCAGCAGTTTCTGGACAGAGCGAAACGAGCAGTACTTC
- | TRBJ1-1 | TRBV4-1 | TRBD1 | 13 | CASSHQGGAEAFF | TGCGCCAGCAGCCACCAGGGGGGTGCTGAAGCTTTCTTT
- | TRBJ2-2 | TRBV9 | TRBD2 | 15 | CASSPRTSFAGELFF | TGTGCCAGCAGCCCCCGGACTAGTTTCGCCGGGGAGCTGTTTTTT
- | TRBJ1-5 | TRBV19 | - | 18 | CASSATLTGTDSNQPQHF | TGTGCCAGTAGTGCGACTTTAACCGGGACGGATAGCAATCAGCCCCAGCATTTT
- | TRBJ2-1 | TRBV4-1 | - | 13 | CASSQSGYDEQFF | TGCGCCAGCAGCCAATCAGGTTACGATGAGCAGTTCTTC
- | TRBJ2-7 | TRBV13 | TRBD2 | 18 | CASSFQGLREGVNDEQYF | TGTGCCAGCAGCTTTCAGGGGTTGCGGGAGGGAGTAAACGACGAGCAGTACTTC
- | TRBJ1-1 | TRBV19 | - | 15 | CASSPREGLDTEAFF | TGTGCCAGTAGCCCAAGAGAGGGGTTGGACACTGAAGCTTTCTTT
- | TRBJ2-2 | TRBV28 | - | 14 | CASSVTGSTGELFF | TGTGCCAGCAGCGTAACAGGGTCCACCGGGGAGCTGTTTTTT
- | TRBJ2-1 | TRBV19 | TRBD2 | 15 | CASSPLPGGPNEQFF | TGTGCCAGTAGTCCCCTTCCGGGAGGGCCAAATGAGCAGTTCTTC
- | TRBJ2-2 | TRBV10-3 | TRBD1 | 17 | CAISESRDRTNTGELFF | TGTGCCATCAGTGAGAGCAGGGACAGGACTAACACCGGGGAGCTGTTTTTT
- | TRBJ2-3 | TRBV6-1 | TRBD1 | 17 | CASSEGDSSDSTDTQYF | TGTGCCAGCAGTGAAGGGGACAGCTCCGACAGCACAGATACGCAGTATTTT
- | TRBJ2-7 | TRBV5-1 | - | 14 | CASSVDTALGEQYF | TGCGCCAGCAGCGTGGACACCGCCCTAGGGGAGCAGTACTTC
- | TRBJ1-2 | TRBV6-5 | - | 8 | CASRETPF | TGTGCCAGCAGGGAGACGCCCTTC
- | TRBJ2-7 | TRBV5-1 | - | 11 | CASSLGYEQYF | TGCGCCAGCAGCCTAGGATACGAGCAGTACTTC
few | TRBJ2-1 | TRBV19 | TRBD2 | 15 | CASSIGASGGGEQFF | TGTGCCAGTAGTATAGGCGCTAGCGGGGGGGGTGAGCAGTTCTTC
- | TRBJ2-5 | TRBV9 | TRBD2 | 15 | CASSVGGGRGETQYF | TGTGCCAGCAGCGTAGGCGGCGGGAGGGGGGAGACCCAGTACTTC
- | TRBJ1-2 | TRBV29-1 | - | 14 | CSVEDLGPGYGYTF | TGCAGCGTTGAAGATTTGGGGCCCGGCTATGGCTACACCTTC
- | TRBJ1-1 | TRBV7-9 | TRBD1 | 14 | CASSFQGAQDEAFF | TGTGCCAGCAGCTTCCAGGGGGCGCAGGATGAAGCTTTCTTT
- | TRBJ1-4 | TRBV5-4 | - | 16 | CASSLNSETTNEKLFF | TGTGCCAGCAGCCTGAACAGCGAAACAACTAATGAAAAACTGTTTTTT
many | TRBJ1-1 | TRBV6-5 | - | 13 | CASSLSLNTEAFF | TGTGCCAGCAGCCTCTCCCTGAACACTGAAGCTTTCTTT
- | TRBJ2-7 | TRBV5-8 | - | 13 | CASLTLIGREQYF | TGTGCCAGCCTTACCTTAATTGGACGCGAGCAGTACTTC
- | TRBJ2-7 | TRBV9 | - | 12 | CASSVTGDEQYF | TGTGCCAGCAGCGTAACGGGAGACGAGCAGTACTTC
once | TRBJ1-2 | TRBV4-1 | TRBD1 | 15 | CASSQVDRGDYGYTF | TGCGCCAGCAGCCAAGTTGACAGGGGTGACTATGGCTACACCTTC
- | TRBJ2-2 | TRBV6-1 | - | 13 | CASSLGLTGELFF | TGTGCCAGCAGTCTCGGCCTCACCGGGGAGCTGTTTTTT
- | TRBJ2-1 | TRBV27 | TRBD2 | 15 | CASSYASGRVNEQFF | TGTGCCAGCAGTTACGCTAGCGGGAGGGTCAATGAGCAGTTCTTC
- | TRBJ2-2 | TRBV27 | - | 15 | CASSLSSSGSGELFF | TGTGCCAGCAGTTTATCCTCGTCGGGAAGCGGGGAGCTGTTTTTT
- | TRBJ1-3 | TRBV29-1 | - | 13 | CSALLTVGNTIYF | TGCAGCGCACTCCTGACGGTGGGAAACACCATATATTTT
- | TRBJ2-7 | TRBV2 | - | 14 | CASSEIGLKDEQYF | TGTGCCAGCAGTGAAATCGGCTTGAAGGACGAGCAGTACTTC
- | TRBJ1-1 | TRBV5-1 | - | 14 | CASSLTGAFTEAFF | TGCGCCAGCAGCTTAACTGGGGCTTTCACTGAAGCTTTCTTT